Here is one TCR beta chain with its context. This clone was seen more than once but under ten times. Its antigen is currently not known. The record has no base qualities; no much larger clone is one base away. The cohort was made up of about 670 healthy bone marrow donors. Cohort members were all nominally healthy when sampled, although unrecorded immune exposures were likely present. The donor tested CMV seropositive and was one of the 289 seropositive cohort members. A peripheral blood sample was collected from each donor, and TCR beta sequencing was performed on peripheral blood mononuclear cells. The Qiagen DNeasy Blood Extraction Kit was used to extract genomic DNA from the blood cell samples. The data belong to a study of cytomegalovirus exposure and HLA in healthy donors (dated by TCRdb to 2015 to 2018). Some background on the complete study: An earlier analysis of fewer than 750 of the donors reported approximately 260 Gb of sequence data and about 120 million unique TCR beta sequences obtained from about 180 million T cells. About 300 gigabases of sequencing data and tens of millions of unique TCR sequences were included in an early release covering roughly 600 HLA-typed donors. The genetic ancestry cluster associated with self-reported Caucasian donors included about 84% of the 300 to 400 genotyped donors. The aim of the study was to test whether cataloging public T cell receptors could identify signatures of past pathogen exposure. The T cell repertoires of several hundred subjects were profiled by immunosequencing and related to cytomegalovirus serostatus. A separate validation cohort of roughly 130 different subjects was used in addition to the 666-subject first cohort. To predict cytomegalovirus infection status, the study combined high-throughput TCR immunosequencing, statistical association of individual TCRs with disease status, and machine learning. In a later analysis, previously published TCR beta repertoires from 500 to 750 donors were re-analyzed and high-resolution HLA genotyping was added so that TCR occurrence patterns could be studied. Rather than using new phenotypic data, the later analysis identified candidate immune exposures from TCR beta sequences and from how often those sequences occurred across donors. In an earlier analysis of around 540 of the donors, high-throughput TCR beta sequencing was used to judge whether each TCR beta V gene segment behaved as functional or pseudogenic. Alongside the repertoire data, information on donor age, sex, ethnicity and CMV serostatus was compiled. A later genetic analysis used genome-wide SNP genotypes for about 65% of the roughly 670 donors, treating that subset as a discovery cohort. Every discovery cohort repertoire had been produced on one sequencing platform. HLA typing covered class I and class II loci at four-digit resolution. The number of typed donors differed by locus: about 629-640 for A, B, C, DRB1 and DQB1; approximately 520 for DQA1; 606 for DPA1; and 450 to 480 for DPB1. Because of strong linkage in the cohort, 5 or 6 DR-DQ haplotypes were treated as single units for association and clustering. Among some 400 genotyped donors of the cohort, an average of roughly 230,000 unique TCR beta nucleotide sequences was sequenced per donor, of which about 19% were non-productive.

Libraries were built with the immunoSEQ multiplex PCR assay. For the multiplex PCR, a mixture combining 60 forward primers for TCR Vbeta segments and 13 reverse primers for TCR Jbeta segments was used. Amplification of the CDR3 region of rearranged TCR beta genes was performed with a multiplex PCR assay on genomic DNA. On the Illumina HiSeq System, the amplified TCR beta libraries were sequenced as 87-base-pair reads. As for the original processing: In a later analysis, roughly 80 million unique TCR beta chains were counted across the approximately 620 repertoires, and around 10 million of these chains were shared by at least two donors. Raw reads were error-corrected and collapsed into unique sequences with a nearest-neighbor algorithm that merged closely related sequences to remove PCR and sequencing errors. V, D and J gene segments were assigned by aligning CDR3 sequences to IMGT reference sequences. For a sequence to be retained, at least a six-nucleotide match to both a V gene segment and a J gene segment was required. A rearrangement was called productive if the CDR3 had no stop codons and remained in frame with V and J, and every other rearrangement was called non-productive. Following IMGT convention, CDR3 was defined as the stretch from the second conserved V-encoded cysteine to the conserved J-encoded phenylalanine. The earlier analysis of 500 to 750 of the donors excluded any sequence lacking an unambiguous match to a single V gene segment. An earlier analysis of 450 to 650 of the donors called V segments functional above 56.7% productive rearrangements and segregating when the between-donor standard deviation exceeded 5%. A statistical classification framework was developed to diagnose cytomegalovirus status using the catalog of TCR beta chain sequences. In a later analysis, V and J genes were assigned by comparing TCR nucleotide sequences against IMGT/GENE-DB human TR gene sequences. Using the TCRdist pipeline, a later analysis assigned CDR3 sequences along with most-parsimonious VDJ recombination scenarios. In a later analysis, each TCR beta chain was defined by its CDR3 amino acid sequence together with its V-gene family, and reads without a unique V-gene family were excluded. As a way to deal with suspected cross-contamination and a sequencing artifact, a later analysis dropped 500 to 700 nucleotide sequences that were highly shared and had low generation probability. In a later analysis, a clonal expansion index was calculated for each public chain from normalized within-repertoire ranks of inferred template counts. In a later analysis, generation probabilities were computed with a VDJ recombination model fitted to out-of-frame rearrangements, and the resulting probabilities were checked against IGoR. In a later analysis, TCR-TCR, TCR-HLA and TCR-CMV co-occurrence was scored with hypergeometric tests, and a repertoire-size bias correction was applied to TCR pairs. To estimate false discovery rates, a later analysis permuted the HLA or CMV assignments 20 times. In a later analysis, co-occurring TCRs were grouped with DBSCAN, and TCRdist sequence similarity was added when clustering was performed within HLA-allele-positive subsets. Repertoires with fewer than 30,000 or more than 120,000 public chains were left out of co-occurrence clustering, as were about 5 repertoires with anomalous nucleotide sharing. TCRdb carries this immuneACCESS record with in-frame sequences only. Its versions omit some clonotypes, under half of them owing to an unresolved V gene in the studies checked, with the rest unexplained. V and J calls and clone size are given by that table; D and trimming were obtained from the DNA. The sample records over 130,000 clones, about 80% of which are singletons. Jointly, the top ten make up 1.4% to 1.5% of the sample.

The investigation overall reported the following: According to a later analysis, most CMV-associated TCR beta chains appeared to be HLA-restricted, and the HLA associations seemed to be driven largely by CMV exposure. Across donors, most TCR sequences were observed very rarely, whereas some public TCRs were present in many individuals. In a later analysis, HLA-associated TCR beta chains were found to be more clonally expanded and to have lower generation probabilities than equally common non-associated chains. An association between a missense DCLRE1C variant and V-gene and J-gene trimming of TCR beta chains was found in a later genetic analysis and replicated in an independent cohort. Linkage disequilibrium might explain the correlated functional status among segregating V segments, but an unknown experimental factor could not be ruled out. In a later analysis, the rate of TCR association differed among HLA loci, with DRB1 alleles having the most associated TCRs and HLA-C alleles having the fewest. Roughly uniform sequencing depth across donors was assumed in presence/absence analyses, although this assumption may not hold. Strong co-occurrence of HLA alleles, especially DR and DQ, made assigning TCR associations to individual alleles difficult. About 17 rarely observed V segments, including chromosome 9 orphons, were excluded from the earlier analysis of several hundred of the donors because counts were too low. A total of 150 to 200 TCR beta chains were listed by the study as associated with cytomegalovirus. Immune exposure information for the cohort was limited to CMV serostatus. In a later analysis, several top co-occurrence clusters were reported to appear linked to parvovirus B19, influenza, CMV and Epstein-Barr virus. A further reported finding was that TCR beta sequences accurately predicted the HLA-A and HLA-B alleles for most subjects in the first cohort. Only TCR beta chains were sequenced in this cohort, and the absence of alpha or paired-chain data limited detectable features. In vitro tests confirmed that a few of the cytomegalovirus-associated TCR beta chains recognize cytomegalovirus antigens. In an earlier analysis of approximately 590 of the donors, most TCR beta V segments appeared in productive rearrangements about 87% or about 30% of the time, broadly matching IMGT annotations. The authors suggested that the approach could potentially be extended to other disease states and immunological phenotypes. According to a later genetic analysis, donors in an Asian-associated ancestry cluster had fewer N-insertions in productive TCRs than the approximately 630-donor mean. In a later analysis, around 17,000 TCR beta sequences were associated with specific HLA alleles at a false discovery rate of 0.05. Because HLA typing was unavailable for some donors at each locus, only the typed subset was used in association tests. The classifier was reported to diagnose cytomegalovirus status with high specificity and sensitivity in both the original cohort and the validation cohort. The 87-base-pair reads could not distinguish some IMGT-functional V segments, including TRBV6-2 and TRBV6-3, so those segments were excluded. A cluster of highly shared sequence variants was judged likely to represent a technical artifact of the sequencing pipeline.

The cysteine opens and the phenylalanine closes a CDR3 of 15 amino acids. Here the CDR3 DNA is all that survives: 45 bases in frame from base 1. Reading the germline V gene gives CDR1 MGHRA and CDR2 YSYEKL. Trimming at the junction amounts to 1 base on V and 0 bases on J, and the germline ends lie 10 bases apart. The chain is assembled from TRBV4-1 and TRBJ2-7; no D gene can be assigned with confidence. The sequenced sample was PBMCs. The TCR comes from a young man in good health and CMV-seropositive. The bases are TGCGCCAGCAGCCAAGTATCCAGAAGCTCCTACGAGCAGTACTTC. It codes for CASSQVSRSSYEQYF.